Included here is one T cell receptor (beta chain) sequence, with context. Its antigen is unidentified. This sample was included in a study of T-cell memory formation after mild COVID-19. About the research overall: TCR clusters showed largely donor specificity.

TCRdb re-called the 5' RACE reads with MiXCR, one entry per CDR3 protein. The sample comprises 410,000 or so distinct CDR3 sequences, 20% to 30% of which are singletons, and around 12% rests with the top ten. Findings and limits, study-wide: Clones that contracted clustered mainly in CM and EM if CD4+ and in EMRA if CD8+. Nothing showed for sure that second-wave clones peaking on day 37 were SARS-CoV-2 specific. Some clones that responded were present in memory (sampled pre-infection), which suggests cross-reactive memory joined.

Specimen: PBMCs or a T cell subset sorted from them (not recorded which). This TCR was recovered from an adult woman who had mild COVID-19 (a few samples of this study predate the infection). Cell type and time point are not known.

The CDR3 nucleotides read TGTGCCAGCATACCCTTTCGGGACGGTCGGTACAATGAGCAGTTCTTC. This encodes CASIPFRDGRYNEQFF. The genes are TRBV7-9 and TRBJ2-1; D may match TRBD1 or TRBD2 (5 bases each). The ends were cut back, 7 bases at V and 4 bases at J, with 20 bases in the middle. CDR1 SEHNR and CDR2 FQNEAQ come from the germline V gene (reference sequence). The CDR3 runs to 16 residues.